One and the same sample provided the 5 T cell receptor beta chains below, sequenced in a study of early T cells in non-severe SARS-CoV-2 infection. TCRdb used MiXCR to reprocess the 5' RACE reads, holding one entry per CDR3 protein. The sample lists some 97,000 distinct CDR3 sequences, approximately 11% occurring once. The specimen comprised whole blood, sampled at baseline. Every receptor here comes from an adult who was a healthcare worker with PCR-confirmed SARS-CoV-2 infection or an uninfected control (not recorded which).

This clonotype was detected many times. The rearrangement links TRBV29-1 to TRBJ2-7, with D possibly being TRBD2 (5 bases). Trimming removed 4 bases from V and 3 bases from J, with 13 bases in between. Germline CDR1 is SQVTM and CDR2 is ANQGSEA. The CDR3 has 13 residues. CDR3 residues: CSVGVTGGYEQYF. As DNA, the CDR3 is TGCAGCGTTGGAGTCACTGGAGGCTACGAGCAGTACTTC.

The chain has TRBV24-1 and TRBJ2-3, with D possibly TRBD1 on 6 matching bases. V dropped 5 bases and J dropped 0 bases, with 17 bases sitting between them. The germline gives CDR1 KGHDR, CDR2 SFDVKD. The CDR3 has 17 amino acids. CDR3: CATSARQGLLSTDTQYF. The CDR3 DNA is TGTGCCACCAGTGCTCGTCAGGGGCTCCTGAGCACAGATACGCAGTATTTT.

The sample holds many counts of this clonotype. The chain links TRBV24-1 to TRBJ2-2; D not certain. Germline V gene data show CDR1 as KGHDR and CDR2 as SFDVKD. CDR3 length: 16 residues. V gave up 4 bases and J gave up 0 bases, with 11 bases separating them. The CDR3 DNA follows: TGTGCCACCAGTGACCCCGACGGTCCGAACACCGGGGAGCTGTTTTTT. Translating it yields CATSDPDGPNTGELFF.

The CDR3 loop is CASSLEVPTDTQYF. CDR3 in DNA: TGCGCCAGCAGCTTGGAGGTCCCCACAGATACGCAGTATTTT. This chain uses TRBV5-1 with TRBJ2-3, with D hard to call. The germline V gene has CDR1 SGHRS and CDR2 YFSETQ. The V gene lost 0 bases and the J gene lost 2 bases, with 7 bases spanning the gap. The CDR3 spans 14 residues.

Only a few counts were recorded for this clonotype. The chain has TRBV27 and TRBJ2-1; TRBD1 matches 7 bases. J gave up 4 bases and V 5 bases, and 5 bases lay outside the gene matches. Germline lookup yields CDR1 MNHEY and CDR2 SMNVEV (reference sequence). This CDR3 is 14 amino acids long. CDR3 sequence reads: CASSTQTGYNEQFF. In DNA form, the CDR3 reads TGTGCCAGCAGTACTCAGACAGGGTACAATGAGCAGTTCTTC.